This TCR beta chain appears in the sequencing data of a study of T-cell memory formation after mild COVID-19. Study-wide background: Each donor largely had its own TCR clusters.

The 5'RACE method, run with constant-segment primers, produced TCR alpha and TCR beta cDNA libraries (carrying sample barcodes and UMIs). A single record per CDR3 protein comes from TCRdb applying MiXCR to the 5' RACE reads. Of 92,000 or so distinct CDR3 sequences in the sample, around 16% were seen once. This CDR3 comprises 14 residues. V was pared by 3 bases and J by 9 bases, with 15 bases between. Sequencing used PBMCs or a T cell subset sorted from them (not recorded which). The V call is TRBV12-3 or TRBV12-4, the J call TRBJ2-1; weak D call: TRBD2 (6 bases). The source of this sequence is a man aged 18 to 30 who had mild COVID-19 (a few samples of this study predate the infection). Cell type and time point are not known. This CDR3 is CASSFVGRVGEQFF. CDR3 in DNA: TGTGCCAGCAGTTTTGTCGGGAGAGTTGGTGAGCAGTTCTTC.